This T cell receptor beta chain emerged from a study of shared clonotypes between healthy human individuals. Study-level results: Sequencing depth was a factor that was expected to affect clonotype sharing among donors.

CD45RO-negative, CCR7-positively selected cells formed the naive CD8 fraction, excluding terminally differentiated effector memory CD45RA+ cells. Only in-frame clones appear in the TCRdb table, and some are missing; sequencing was by immunoSEQ multiplex PCR. The sample contains around 600,000 clones, roughly 98% of which appear only once. A remark on this clone: The antigen is unknown.

This sequence originates from a man aged 25-45 years in good health. Sequenced: naive CD8+ T cells sorted from blood.

CDR3 nucleotides: TGTGCCAGCAGCTTGGATCCGGGAAGCTCCTACAATGAGCAGTTCTTC. It codes for CASSLDPGSSYNEQFF. The rearrangement joins TRBV5-8 to TRBJ2-1; a weak D match, TRBD2 (5 bases). Germline V lookup: CDR1 SGHTS, CDR2 YDEGEE. CDR3 size: 16 residues. Trimming shortened V by 0 bases and J by 0 bases, and 10 bases separated the two germline ends.